The clone carrying this TCR beta chain is deemed medium-sized by its frequency. Its target is not known. These data originate in a study of CXCR3-negative and CXCR3-positive naive CD8 T cells. Germline V gene lookup returns CDR1 MNHEY and CDR2 SVGAGI. The CDR3 runs 14 residues. Overall study findings and caveats: Comparison of naive cells showed more hydrophobic TRB CDR3s in CXCR3-positive than in CXCR3-negative naive cells. TRBV-TRBJ usage matched between naive CXCR3-negative and CXCR3-positive cells but not between memory cells.

The study made its TRB cDNA libraries by 5' RACE, adding UMI labels. Following a re-call of the 5' RACE reads, TCRdb has one entry per CDR3 protein and lacks DNA. The ten top clones account for 1.3% to 1.5%, within a sample of roughly 6,000 distinct CDR3 sequences. This sequence joins TRBV6-5 and TRBJ2-2. The specimen was naive CXCR3+ CD8+ T cells from blood. Specified subset: CD45RO-CCR7+CD27+CD95- naive CD8+ T cells expressing CXCR3 (TNR3+). The clonotype comes from a human donor in good health. Some clones in this sample may be carry-over from other donors' samples. The CDR3 loop is CASSLQVNTGELFF.